A selection of T cell receptor beta chains follows, all from one sample in a study of identical twins. One entry per CDR3 protein results from TCRdb running MiXCR on the 5' RACE reads. The sample consists of 700,000 or so distinct CDR3 sequences, around 8.3% of them appearing once. The same specimen was also included in a second study, on yellow fever vaccine responses in identical twins.

Sequencing was done on a sample of PBMCs. All receptors come from a woman aged 18 to 35 in good health. CDR3s leave out the opening cysteine and the closing phenylalanine or tryptophan. Each record gives: clone size, V gene, CDR3 protein. Only some rows state a clone size, as once, few, many or a class for expanded clones.

size: NA
V: TRBV7-8
CDR3: ASTFSGGALD

size: few
V: TRBV7-2
CDR3: ASRDRPGLAGEQY

size: few
V: TRBV29-1
CDR3: SVDSPSRRTEAF

size: many
V: TRBV7-3
CDR3: ASSSGLAPTYNEQF

size: NA
V: TRBV7-9
CDR3: ASSLNDPTSSYEQY

size: few
V: TRBV20-1
CDR3: SARGTEFSYEQY

size: NA
V: TRBV19
CDR3: ASAKTGTGVETQY

size: few
V: TRBV6-1
CDR3: ASNQGVGGTDTQY

size: few
V: TRBV9
CDR3: ASSDPGGAKIGNEQY

size: NA
V: TRBV29-1
CDR3: SVRKLKGAVGEQY

size: NA
V: TRBV7-2
CDR3: ASRLAGDYNEQF

size: many
V: TRBV27
CDR3: ASRLIAGANEQF

size: few
V: TRBV7-2
CDR3: ASSPEGGAITDTQY

size: once
V: TRBV6-5
CDR3: ASSYGLSGRDEQF